The sequence of this T cell receptor beta chain was determined in a study of blood T cell repertoires in COVID-19. Study-level background: Sites in the United States, Italy and Spain provided acute and convalescent COVID-19 samples. In each case, the material was cDNA or gDNA derived from T cells, B-cell-depleted T cells, or PBMCs.

In the authors' workflow: For nucleated cells, counts were estimated from reference gene primer amplification. Profiled with immunoSEQ multiplex PCR; TCRdb holds only in-frame clones, not every one. For V, J and clone size, that table is used; D and trimming come from the DNA. The sample carries about 74,000 clones, almost 85% recorded once. The sequencing input was peripheral blood. The sequence was obtained from a man aged 65 to 79 with acute or convalescent COVID-19.

The CDR3 loop reads CASSRDRDEQYF. Here the CDR3 DNA reads TGTGCCAGCAGTCGGGACAGGGACGAGCAGTACTTC. The gene calls are TRBV25-1 and TRBJ2-7, with TRBD1 identical over 9 bases. The CDR3 loop spans 12 amino acids. Germline V gene lookup returns CDR1 MGHDK and CDR2 SYGVNS. V trimming: 5 bases; J trimming: 5 bases; junction bases outside the gene matches: 1.